This T cell receptor beta chain was obtained from a study of blood T cells in healthy people across ages. Note on this clonotype: Given a much more abundant clone one base away, this may be a read error.

This CDR3 has 13 residues. Germline values: CDR1 SGDLS, CDR2 YYNGEE. For the second PCR, which ran for 7 to 11 cycles, a sample-barcoded 5' primer and a J-beta primer mix were used. TCRdb passed the 5' RACE reads through MiXCR, listing each CDR3 protein once. The repertoire consists of around 800,000 distinct CDR3 sequences, with roughly 50% occurring once and the leading ten covering 41%. The chain employs TRBV9 and TRBJ1-1; D call uncertain. The source material was blood. The source is an elderly man in good health. CDR3 sequence (DNA): TGTGCCAGCAGCGTAGGCGGGAACACTGAAGTTTTCTTT. Translating gives CASSVGGNTEVFF.